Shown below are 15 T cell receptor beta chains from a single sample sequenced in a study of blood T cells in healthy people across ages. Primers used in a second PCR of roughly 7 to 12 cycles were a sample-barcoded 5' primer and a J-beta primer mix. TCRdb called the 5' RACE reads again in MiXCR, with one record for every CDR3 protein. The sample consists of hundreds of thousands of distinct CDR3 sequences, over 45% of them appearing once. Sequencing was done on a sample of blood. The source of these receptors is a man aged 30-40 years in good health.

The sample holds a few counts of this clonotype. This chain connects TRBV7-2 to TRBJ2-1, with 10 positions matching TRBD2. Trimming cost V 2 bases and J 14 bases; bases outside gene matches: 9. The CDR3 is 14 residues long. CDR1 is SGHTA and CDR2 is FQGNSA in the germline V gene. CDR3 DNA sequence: TGTGCCAGCAGCTTAACCCTAGCGGGAGCTTCAAAGTTCTTC. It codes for CASSLTLAGASKFF.

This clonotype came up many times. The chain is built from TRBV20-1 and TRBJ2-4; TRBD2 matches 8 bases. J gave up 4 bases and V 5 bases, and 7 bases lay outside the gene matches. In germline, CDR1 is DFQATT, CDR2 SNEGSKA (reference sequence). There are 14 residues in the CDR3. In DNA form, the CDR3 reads TGCAGTGCTGACTCGGGGGGGCAGAAAAACATTCAGTACTTC. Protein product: CSADSGGQKNIQYF.

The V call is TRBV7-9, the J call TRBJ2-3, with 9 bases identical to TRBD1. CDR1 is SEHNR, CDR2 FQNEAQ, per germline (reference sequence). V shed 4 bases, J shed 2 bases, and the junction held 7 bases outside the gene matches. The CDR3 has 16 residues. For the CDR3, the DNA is TGTGCCAGCAGCTCCCGGGACAGGGATCTCACAGATACGCAGTATTTT. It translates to CASSSRDRDLTDTQYF.

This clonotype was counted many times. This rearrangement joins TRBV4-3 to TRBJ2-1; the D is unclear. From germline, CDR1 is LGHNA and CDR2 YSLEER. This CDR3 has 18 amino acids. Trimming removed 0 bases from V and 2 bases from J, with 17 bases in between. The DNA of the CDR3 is TGCGCCAGCAGCCAAGAGTTGGCCCCCCGCGTAACCTACAATGAGCAGTTCTTC. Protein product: CASSQELAPRVTYNEQFF.

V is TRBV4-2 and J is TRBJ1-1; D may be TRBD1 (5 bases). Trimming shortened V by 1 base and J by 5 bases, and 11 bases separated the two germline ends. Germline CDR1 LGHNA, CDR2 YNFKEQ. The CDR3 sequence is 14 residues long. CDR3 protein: CASSQVEGKTEAFF. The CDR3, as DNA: TGTGCCAGCAGCCAAGTGGAGGGGAAGACTGAAGCTTTCTTT.

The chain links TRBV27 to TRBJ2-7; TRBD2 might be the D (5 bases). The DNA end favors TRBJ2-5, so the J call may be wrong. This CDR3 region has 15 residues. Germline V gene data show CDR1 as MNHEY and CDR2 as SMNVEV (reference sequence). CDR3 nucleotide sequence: TGTGCCAGCAGTCTGTACAGCGGCGGTTGGGCGACCCAGTACTTC. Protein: CASSLYSGGWATQYF.

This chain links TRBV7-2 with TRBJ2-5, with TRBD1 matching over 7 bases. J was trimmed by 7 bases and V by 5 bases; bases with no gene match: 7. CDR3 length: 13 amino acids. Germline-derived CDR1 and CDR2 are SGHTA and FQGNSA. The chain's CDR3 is CASSRKGAGTQYF. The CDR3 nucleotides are TGTGCCAGCAGCCGTAAGGGGGCGGGGACCCAGTACTTC.

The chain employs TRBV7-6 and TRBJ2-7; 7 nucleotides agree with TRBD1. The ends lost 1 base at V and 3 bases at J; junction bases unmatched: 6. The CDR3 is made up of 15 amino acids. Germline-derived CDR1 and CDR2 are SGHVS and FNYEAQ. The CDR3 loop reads CASSLEGATYYEQYF. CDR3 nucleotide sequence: TGTGCCAGCAGCTTAGAGGGGGCCACCTACTACGAGCAGTACTTC.

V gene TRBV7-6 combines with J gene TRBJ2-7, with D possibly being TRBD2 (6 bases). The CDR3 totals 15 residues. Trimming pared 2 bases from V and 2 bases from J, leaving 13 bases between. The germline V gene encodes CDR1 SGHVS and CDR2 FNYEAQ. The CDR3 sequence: CASSLSGGRPYEQYF. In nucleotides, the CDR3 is TGTGCCAGCAGCTTAAGTGGAGGGCGTCCCTACGAGCAGTACTTC. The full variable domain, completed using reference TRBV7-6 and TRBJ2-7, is GAGVSQSPRYKVTKRGQDVALRCDPISGHVSLYWYRQALGQGPEFLTYFNYEAQQDKSGLPNDRFSAERPEGSISTLTIQRTEQRDSAMYRCASSLSGGRPYEQYFGPGTRLTVT.

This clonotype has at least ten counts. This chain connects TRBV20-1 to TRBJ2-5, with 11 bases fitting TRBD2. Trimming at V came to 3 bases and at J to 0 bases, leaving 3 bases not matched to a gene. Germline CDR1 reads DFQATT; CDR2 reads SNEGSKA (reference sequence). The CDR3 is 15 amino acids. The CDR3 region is CSARVAGGDQETQYF. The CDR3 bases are TGCAGTGCTAGGGTAGCGGGGGGGGACCAAGAGACCCAGTACTTC.

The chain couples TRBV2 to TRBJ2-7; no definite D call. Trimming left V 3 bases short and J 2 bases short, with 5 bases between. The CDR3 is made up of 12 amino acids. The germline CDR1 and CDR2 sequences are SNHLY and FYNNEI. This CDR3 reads CASSDRTYEQYF. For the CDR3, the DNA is TGTGCCAGCAGTGACAGAACCTACGAGCAGTACTTC.

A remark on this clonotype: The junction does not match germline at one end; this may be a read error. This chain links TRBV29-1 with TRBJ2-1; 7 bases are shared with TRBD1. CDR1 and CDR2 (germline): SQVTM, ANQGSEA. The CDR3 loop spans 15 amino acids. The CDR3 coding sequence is TGCAGCGTTGATTTCCCCCACAGGGGTTACAATGGGCAGTTCTTC. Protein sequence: CSVDFPHRGYNGQFF.

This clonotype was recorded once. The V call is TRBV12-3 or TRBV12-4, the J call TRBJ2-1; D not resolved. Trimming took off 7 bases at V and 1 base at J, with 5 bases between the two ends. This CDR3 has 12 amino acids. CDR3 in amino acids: CASKPSYNEQFF. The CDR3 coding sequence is TGTGCCAGCAAGCCTTCCTACAATGAGCAGTTCTTC.

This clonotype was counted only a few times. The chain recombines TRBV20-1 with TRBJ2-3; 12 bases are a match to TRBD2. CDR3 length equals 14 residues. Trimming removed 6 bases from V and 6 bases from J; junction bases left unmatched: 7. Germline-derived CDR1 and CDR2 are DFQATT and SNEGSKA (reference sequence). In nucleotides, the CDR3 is TGCAGTGCCCAGACTAGCGGGAGTCGGGATACGCAGTATTTT. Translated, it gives CSAQTSGSRDTQYF.

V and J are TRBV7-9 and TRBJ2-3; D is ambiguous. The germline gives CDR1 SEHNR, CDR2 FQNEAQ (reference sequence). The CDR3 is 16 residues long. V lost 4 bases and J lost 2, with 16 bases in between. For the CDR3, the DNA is TGTGCCAGCAGCTCCAAACCCACCGGACCCACAGATACGCAGTATTTT. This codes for CASSSKPTGPTDTQYF.